These T cell receptor beta chains were read from a single sample in a study of blood T cell repertoires in COVID-19. Here immunoSEQ multiplex PCR was the method, and the copy in TCRdb shows in-frame clones only, minus some. The sample contains around 310,000 clones, roughly 86% of which appear only once. Sample: PBMCs or T cells enriched from blood (not recorded which). Receptors originate from a woman in her thirties who had recovered from COVID-19. The CDR3 runs from the conserved cysteine through the conserved F or W. Each record gives: V gene, J gene, clone size, D gene, CDR3 DNA, CDR3 protein. D genes are given only for firm matches. A row's size may be missing; if present it is once, few, many or a size class.

>TRBV11-2|TRBJ2-7|.|.
TGTGCCAGCAGCTTTGGGGGCGGTTACGAGCAGTACTTC
CASSFGGGYEQYF
>TRBV19|TRBJ1-2|once|.
TGTGCCAGTAGTCGACAGGCCCTCAACTATGGCTACACCTTC
CASSRQALNYGYTF
>TRBV7-9|TRBJ1-1|.|.
TGTGCCAGCGCGGCATTGAACACTGAAGCTTTCTTT
CASAALNTEAFF
>TRBV27|TRBJ1-2|once|.
TGTGCCAGCAGTTCCCTGAGGGCCGATGGCTACACCTTC
CASSSLRADGYTF
>TRBV10-3|TRBJ2-3|.|TRBD1
TGTGCCATCAGTGAGGAACAGGGGGCAGCAGATACGCAGTATTTT
CAISEEQGAADTQYF
>TRBV6-5|TRBJ1-1|.|.
TGTGCCAGCAGACCCCTGGGGCCAGGGGCCACTGAAGCTTTCTTT
CASRPLGPGATEAFF
>TRBV12-2|TRBJ2-5|.|.
TGTGCAAGTCGCTTTAAAGACGGGAAGGAGACCCAGTACTTC
CASRFKDGKETQYF
>TRBV2|TRBJ2-1|.|TRBD2
TGTGCCAGCAGTCCTAGCGGGAGAAGGACCTACAATGAGCAGTTCTTC
CASSPSGRRTYNEQFF
>TRBV21-1|TRBJ1-2|.|.
TGTGCCAGCACCCCGGAGGTTTGGGATCTAAACTATGGCTACACCTTC
CASTPEVWDLNYGYTF
>TRBV4-1|TRBJ2-1|.|.
TGCGCCAGCAGCCAAGATCTAAGTAGCTCCTACAATGAGCAGTTCTTC
CASSQDLSSSYNEQFF
>TRBV11-3|TRBJ2-1|.|TRBD2
TGTGCCAGCAGGCATGGGACTAGCGGCGACAATGAGCAGTTCTTC
CASRHGTSGDNEQFF
>TRBV19|TRBJ2-2|.|.
TGTGCCAGCAACAGACGTGGAAGGATAGTCACCGGGGAGCTGTTTTTT
CASNRRGRIVTGELFF
>TRBV19|TRBJ2-7|.|.
TGTGCCAGTAGTATAGACGGGGAGGGGGCCTACGAGCAGTACTTC
CASSIDGEGAYEQYF
>TRBV3-1/TRBV3-2|TRBJ2-5|.|TRBD2
TGTGCCAGCAGCCAACTGACTAGCGCAAACCAAGAGACCCAGTACTTC
CASSQLTSANQETQYF
>TRBV12-5|TRBJ1-3|.|TRBD1
TGTGCTAGTGGTTTGGGACAGGGGGCAGTTGCTGGAAACACCATATATTTT
CASGLGQGAVAGNTIYF
>TRBV18|TRBJ1-5|.|.
TGTGCCAGCTCACCCGAGGGCAATCAGCCCCAGCATTTT
CASSPEGNQPQHF
>TRBV5-4|TRBJ2-7|.|.
TGTGCCAGCAGCTTGTCGTTTGGAGGGCACCACGAGCAGTACTTC
CASSLSFGGHHEQYF
>TRBV13|TRBJ2-1|.|TRBD2
TGTGCCAGCAGCTTACGAAAGACTAGCGGGAGTACGAATGAGCAGTTCTTC
CASSLRKTSGSTNEQFF
>TRBV6-5|TRBJ1-4|.|TRBD1
TGTGCCAGCAGCCTCGGACAGGGGGTTGAAGAAAAACTGTTTTTT
CASSLGQGVEEKLFF
>TRBV10-2|TRBJ2-7|.|.
TGCGCCAGCAGTGAGTCTCCCAGGGGCAACGAGCAGTACTTC
CASSESPRGNEQYF
>TRBV6-5|TRBJ2-5|once|TRBD2
TGTGCCAGCAGTTACTCGATAGCTAGCGGGAGAGAGACCCAGTACTTC
CASSYSIASGRETQYF
>TRBV4-3|TRBJ2-6|.|TRBD2
TGCGCCAGCAGCCAAGATGTCAGCCTAGCGGGAGTGACTGGGGCCAACGTCCTGACTTTC
CASSQDVSLAGVTGANVLTF
>TRBV3-1/TRBV3-2|TRBJ2-7|.|TRBD2
TGTGCCAGCAGCCTAGCGGGAGACTCCTACGAGCAGTACTTC
CASSLAGDSYEQYF
>TRBV6-2/TRBV6-3|TRBJ2-7|once|.
TGTGCCAGCAGTTACCCGACAGGACTTAAATCCTACGAGCAGTACTTC
CASSYPTGLKSYEQYF
>TRBV5-1|TRBJ1-2|.|.
TGCGCCAGCAGCTGGGAGGACGCAATTAACTATGGCTACACCTTC
CASSWEDAINYGYTF
>TRBV6-1|TRBJ1-2|.|.
TGTGCCAGCAGTGAAGCGGCGGTCCACTATGGCTACACCTTC
CASSEAAVHYGYTF
>TRBV7-2|TRBJ1-5|.|.
TGTGCCAGCAGCACCCTCAGACAGCCCCAGCATTTT
CASSTLRQPQHF
>TRBV5-5|TRBJ2-3|.|TRBD2
TGTGCCAGCAGCTCATTAGCGGGCTCTAGCACAGATACGCAGTATTTT
CASSSLAGSSTDTQYF
>TRBV27|TRBJ2-7|once|TRBD1
TGTGCCAGCAGTCCACGGACAGGGGGGCCCTACGAGCAGTACTTC
CASSPRTGGPYEQYF
>TRBV5-4|TRBJ2-1|.|TRBD1
TGTGCCAGCAGCTTGAGGCAGGGGGTTTACAATGAGCAGTTCTTC
CASSLRQGVYNEQFF
>TRBV5-1|TRBJ2-3|.|TRBD1
TGCGCCAGCAGCTTATCCGGGACAGGGGTCCCAGATACGCAGTATTTT
CASSLSGTGVPDTQYF
>TRBV18|TRBJ1-6|.|TRBD1
TGTGCCAGCTCACCGGACAGGGAGGAATCACCCCTCCACTTT
CASSPDREESPLHF
>TRBV28|TRBJ1-4|once|.
TGTGCCAGCAGTTTTAGGGGGAGAGCAACTAATGAAAAACTGTTTTTT
CASSFRGRATNEKLFF
>TRBV5-6|TRBJ2-3|once|TRBD2
TGTGCCAGCAGCCGTAGACTAGCGGGGTCAGATACGCAGTATTTT
CASSRRLAGSDTQYF
>TRBV7-2|TRBJ1-1|.|TRBD1
TGTGCCAGCAGCTCCGGACAGGCCCTACACGAAGCTTTCTTT
CASSSGQALHEAFF
>TRBV2|TRBJ2-7|once|.
TGTGCCAGCAGTGAACTAAGGGGAACCTACGAGCAGTACTTC
CASSELRGTYEQYF
>TRBV5-5|TRBJ1-3|.|.
TGTGCCAGCAGCTTGGTACCTGGGACATCTCCTGGAAACACCATATATTTT
CASSLVPGTSPGNTIYF
>TRBV5-6|TRBJ2-6|.|TRBD1
TGTGCCAGCAGCGGAGTTGGGACAGGGGGACTCTACGGGGCCAACGTCCTGACTTTC
CASSGVGTGGLYGANVLTF
>TRBV4-3|TRBJ2-3|.|TRBD2
TGCGCCAGCAGCCAAGATACGGGAGGGCGTAACACAGATACGCAGTATTTT
CASSQDTGGRNTDTQYF
>TRBV29-1|TRBJ1-1|.|TRBD1
TGCAGCGCGACAGGGCTCGGTTCACCGACCGAAGCTTTCTTT
CSATGLGSPTEAFF
>TRBV24-1|TRBJ2-1|.|.
TGTGCCACCAGTGGGCTAGCCTCCTACAATGAGCAGTTCTTC
CATSGLASYNEQFF
>TRBV5-6|TRBJ1-6|.|TRBD1
TGTGCCAGCAGCCTCAGGACAGGGTCCTATAATTCACCCCTCCACTTT
CASSLRTGSYNSPLHF
>TRBV6-6|TRBJ1-1|.|.
TGTGCCAGCAGTTACTCGAGCGTTGGGACTGAAGCTTTCTTT
CASSYSSVGTEAFF
>TRBV18|TRBJ2-2|.|TRBD1
TGTGCCAGCTCACCATTCGACCAGGGGGCGAACACCGGGGAGCTGTTTTTT
CASSPFDQGANTGELFF
>TRBV29-1|TRBJ1-2|.|TRBD1
TGCAGCGTCGAAACTCGTGTGGGACAGGGAAGAGATGGCTACACCTTC
CSVETRVGQGRDGYTF
>TRBV11-2|TRBJ2-5|.|TRBD2
TGTGCCAGCAGCTTAGTCCCAGCGGGAGGGAAGGAGACCCAGTACTTC
CASSLVPAGGKETQYF
>TRBV10-3|TRBJ1-2|.|.
TGTGCCATCATGGGAGAACAGACAGGAGGCTACACCTTC
CAIMGEQTGGYTF
>TRBV2|TRBJ1-6|once|.
TGTGCCAGCAGTACCTCCGGGGCACCCCTCCACTTT
CASSTSGAPLHF
>TRBV18|TRBJ2-1|.|.
TGTGCCAGCTCACAACTACGATTTGAAAGCAGAGGTGAGCAGTTCTTC
CASSQLRFESRGEQFF
>TRBV27|TRBJ1-6|.|.
TGTGCCAGCAGTTTATCGGCGGGACCTAGAAATTCACCCCTCCACTTT
CASSLSAGPRNSPLHF
>TRBV18|TRBJ1-1|few|TRBD1
TGTGCCAGCGCCCGGACAGGGGAGAGAATTTTTGCTGAAGCTTTCTTT
CASARTGERIFAEAFF
>TRBV7-9|TRBJ2-3|.|TRBD2
TGTGCCAGCAGCATCCCCCGGGGAGGGTTCGCAGATACGCAGTATTTT
CASSIPRGGFADTQYF